This T cell receptor (beta chain) is from a study of patients and donors after allogeneic stem cell transplantation. CDR1 and CDR2 (germline): SGHDN, FVKESK. This CDR3 has 13 amino acids. MiXCR was run by TCRdb on the RT-PCR reads, yielding one entry per CDR3 protein. The repertoire holds about 160,000 distinct CDR3 sequences, with approximately 24% as singletons. In its sample, this clonotype was seen a few times. One end of the junction fails to match germline, which may point to a read error. The sequenced sample was blood, either unsorted or a sorted T cell fraction (not recorded which). The receptor was derived from a human donor who was either an allogeneic HSCT recipient or a stem cell or donor lymphocyte infusion donor (not recorded which). It is not recorded whose cells these are; they may come from a transplant donor. The rearrangement joins TRBV14 to TRBJ2-7; D uncertain. The CDR3 sequence: CASSQEGYDKHNF. The CDR3 nucleotides read TGTGCCAGCAGCCAAGAAGGATACGATAAGCACAACTTC.